This T cell receptor beta chain was profiled in a study of naive and memory T cell subsets. Overall study findings and caveats: The power law exponent of TCR abundance differed between naive and memory cells.

Turning to this clonotype: Its cognate antigen is unknown.

Per germline, CDR1 MDHEN and CDR2 SYDVKM. Trimming cost V 3 bases and J 5 bases, with 16 bases left between them. This CDR3 is built from 15 residues. An equimolar mix of two oligonucleotides served as the beta constant-region primer for TRBC1 and TRBC2. An oligonucleotide with the SP2 primer and a 12-nucleotide UMI was ligated to the cDNA 3' end. TCRdb re-analysed the UMI-ligation and nested PCR reads in MiXCR, keeping a single row per CDR3 protein. Among 140,000 to 150,000 distinct CDR3 sequences listed, around 15% were seen once. The clonotype originates from a human donor in good health. Source material: naive CD4+ T cells from blood. The V and J genes are TRBV28 and TRBJ1-2, with D perhaps TRBD1 (5 bases). The CDR3 is CASSFSTGAGYGYTF. DNA of the CDR3: TGTGCCAGCAGTTTTAGTACGGGCGCAGGGTATGGCTACACCTTC.